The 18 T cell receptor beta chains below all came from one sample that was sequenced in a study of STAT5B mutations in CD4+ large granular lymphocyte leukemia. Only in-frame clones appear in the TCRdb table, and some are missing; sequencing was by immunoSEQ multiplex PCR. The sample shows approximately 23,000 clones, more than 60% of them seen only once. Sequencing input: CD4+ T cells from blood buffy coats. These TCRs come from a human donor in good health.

CDR3 sequence reads: CASSLAGTSAYNEQFF. CDR3 DNA sequence: TGTGCCAGCAGCTTAGCCGGGACTAGCGCCTACAATGAGCAGTTCTTC. The V call is TRBV7-2, the J call TRBJ2-1, with 10 nucleotides matching TRBD2. CDR1 SGHTA and CDR2 FQGNSA come from the germline V gene. The V gene end was trimmed by 0 bases and the J gene end by 2 bases; junction bases not matched to a gene: 1. The CDR3 length is 16 residues.

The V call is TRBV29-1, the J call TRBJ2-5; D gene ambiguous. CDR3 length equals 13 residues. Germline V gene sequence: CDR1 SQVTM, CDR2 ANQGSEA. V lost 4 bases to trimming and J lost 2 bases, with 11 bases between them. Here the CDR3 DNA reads TGCAGCGTTGCACTGGGCGTTCAAGAGACCCAGTACTTC. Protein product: CSVALGVQETQYF. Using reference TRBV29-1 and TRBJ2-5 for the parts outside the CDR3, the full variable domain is SAVISQKPSRDICQRGTSLTIQCQVDSQVTMMFWYRQQPGQSLTLIATANQGSEATYESGFVIDKFPISRPNLTFSTLTVSNMSPEDSSIYLCSVALGVQETQYFGPGTRLLVL.

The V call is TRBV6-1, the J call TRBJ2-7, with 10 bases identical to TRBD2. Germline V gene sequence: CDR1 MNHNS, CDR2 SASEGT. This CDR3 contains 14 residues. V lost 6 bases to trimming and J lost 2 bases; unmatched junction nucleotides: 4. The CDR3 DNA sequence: TGTGCCAGCAGCGTAGCGGGAGGTCCCTACGAGCAGTACTTC. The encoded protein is CASSVAGGPYEQYF.

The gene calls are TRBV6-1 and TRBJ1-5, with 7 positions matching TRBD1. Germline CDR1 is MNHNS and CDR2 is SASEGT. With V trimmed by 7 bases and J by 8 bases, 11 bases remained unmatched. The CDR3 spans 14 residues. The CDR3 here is CASTRQQGREPQHF. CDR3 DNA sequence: TGTGCCAGCACCCGCCAACAGGGGCGGGAGCCCCAGCATTTT.

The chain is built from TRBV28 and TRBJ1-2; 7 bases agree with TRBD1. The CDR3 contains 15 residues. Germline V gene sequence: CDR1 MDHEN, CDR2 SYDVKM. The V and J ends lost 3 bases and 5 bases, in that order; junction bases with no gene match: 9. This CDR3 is CASSLDRTGAYGYTF. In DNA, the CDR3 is TGTGCCAGCAGTTTGGACCGGACAGGAGCGTATGGCTACACCTTC.

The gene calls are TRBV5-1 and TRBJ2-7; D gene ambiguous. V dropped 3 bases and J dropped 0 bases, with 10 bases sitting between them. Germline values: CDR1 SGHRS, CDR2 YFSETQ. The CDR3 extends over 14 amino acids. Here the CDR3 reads CASSSTADSYEQYF. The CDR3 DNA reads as TGCGCCAGCAGCTCCACAGCAGACTCCTACGAGCAGTACTTC.

The CDR3 loop is CATSENKETQYF. In nucleotides, the CDR3 is TGTGCCACCAGCGAGAACAAAGAGACCCAGTACTTC. V gene TRBV15 combines with J gene TRBJ2-5; D gene unclear. Germline assignment: CDR1 LNHNV and CDR2 YYDKDF (reference sequence). The V end was cut by 5 bases, the J end by 3 bases, with 7 bases between. The CDR3 length is 12 residues.

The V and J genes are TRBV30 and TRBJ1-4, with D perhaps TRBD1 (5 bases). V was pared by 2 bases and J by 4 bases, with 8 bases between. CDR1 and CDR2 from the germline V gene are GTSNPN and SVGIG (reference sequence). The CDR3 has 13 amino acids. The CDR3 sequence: CAWSRDSNEKLFF. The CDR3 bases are TGTGCCTGGAGTCGAGACAGTAATGAAAAACTGTTTTTT.

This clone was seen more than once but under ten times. CDR3 nucleotide sequence: TGTGCCAGCAGCGGGTACGGTAATCAGCCCCAGCATTTT. Encoded protein: CASSGYGNQPQHF. The chain carries TRBV28 and TRBJ1-5; D not certain. Germline loops: CDR1 MDHEN, CDR2 SYDVKM. The CDR3 runs to 13 residues. V was trimmed by 6 bases and J by 4 bases, leaving 10 bases between them.

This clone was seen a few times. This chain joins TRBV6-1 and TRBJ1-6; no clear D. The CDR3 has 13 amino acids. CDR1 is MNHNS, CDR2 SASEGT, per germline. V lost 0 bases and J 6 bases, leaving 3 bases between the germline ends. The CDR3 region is CASSEAPNSPLHF. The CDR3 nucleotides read TGTGCCAGCAGTGAAGCGCCTAATTCACCCCTCCACTTT.

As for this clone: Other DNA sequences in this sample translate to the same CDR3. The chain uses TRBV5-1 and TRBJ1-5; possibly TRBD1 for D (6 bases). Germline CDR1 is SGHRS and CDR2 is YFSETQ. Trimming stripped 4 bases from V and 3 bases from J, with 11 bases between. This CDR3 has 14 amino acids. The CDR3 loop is CASSLTGPNQPQHF. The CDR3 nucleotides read TGCGCCAGCAGCCTGACAGGTCCCAATCAGCCCCAGCATTTT.

CDR3 amino acids: CASSPSQGARNQPQHF. DNA for the CDR3: TGTGCCAGCAGCCCTTCACAGGGGGCGCGCAATCAGCCCCAGCATTTT. The V and J genes are TRBV7-2 and TRBJ1-5; 9 nucleotides match TRBD1. Per germline, CDR1 SGHTA and CDR2 FQGNSA. Trimming at V came to 5 bases and at J to 2 bases, leaving 7 bases not matched to a gene. This CDR3 contains 16 residues.

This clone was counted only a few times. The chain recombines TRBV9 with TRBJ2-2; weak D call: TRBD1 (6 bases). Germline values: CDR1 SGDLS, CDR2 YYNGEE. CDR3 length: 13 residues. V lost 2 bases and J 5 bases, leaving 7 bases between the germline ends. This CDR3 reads CASSVTGTGELFF. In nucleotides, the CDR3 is TGTGCCAGCAGCGTTACAGGGACCGGGGAGCTGTTTTTT.

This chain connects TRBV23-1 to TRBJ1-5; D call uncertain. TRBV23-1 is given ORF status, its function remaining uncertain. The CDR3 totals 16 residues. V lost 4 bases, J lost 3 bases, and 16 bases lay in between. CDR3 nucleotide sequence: TGCGCCAGCAGTCTATCCCCCGGAGCAACCAATCAGCCCCAGCATTTT. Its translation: CASSLSPGATNQPQHF.

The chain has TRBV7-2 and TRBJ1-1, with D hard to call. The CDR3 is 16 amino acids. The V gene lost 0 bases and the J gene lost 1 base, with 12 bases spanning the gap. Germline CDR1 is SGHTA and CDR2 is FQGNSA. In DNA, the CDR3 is TGTGCCAGCAGCTTAGCGCAAGGTATGGGGAACACTGAAGCTTTCTTT. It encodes CASSLAQGMGNTEAFF.

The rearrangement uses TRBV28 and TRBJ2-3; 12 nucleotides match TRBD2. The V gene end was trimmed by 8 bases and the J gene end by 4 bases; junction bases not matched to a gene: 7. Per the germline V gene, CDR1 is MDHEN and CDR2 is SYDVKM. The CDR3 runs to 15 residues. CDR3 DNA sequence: TGTGCCAGCCTGACTAGCGGGAGTCTGGCAGATACGCAGTATTTT. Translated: CASLTSGSLADTQYF.

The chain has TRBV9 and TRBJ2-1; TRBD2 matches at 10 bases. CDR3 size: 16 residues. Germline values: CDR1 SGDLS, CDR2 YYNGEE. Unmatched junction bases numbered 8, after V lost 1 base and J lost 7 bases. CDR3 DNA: TGTGCCAGCAGCGTAAGCGGGAGGGCCTACGTGAATGAGCAGTTCTTC. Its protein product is CASSVSGRAYVNEQFF.

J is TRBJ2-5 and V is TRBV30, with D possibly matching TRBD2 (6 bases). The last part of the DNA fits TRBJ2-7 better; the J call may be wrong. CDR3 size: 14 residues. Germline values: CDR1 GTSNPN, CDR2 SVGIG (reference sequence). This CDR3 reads CAWIAGPGANEQYF. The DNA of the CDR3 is TGTGCCTGGATCGCCGGGCCGGGAGCCAACGAGCAGTACTTC.